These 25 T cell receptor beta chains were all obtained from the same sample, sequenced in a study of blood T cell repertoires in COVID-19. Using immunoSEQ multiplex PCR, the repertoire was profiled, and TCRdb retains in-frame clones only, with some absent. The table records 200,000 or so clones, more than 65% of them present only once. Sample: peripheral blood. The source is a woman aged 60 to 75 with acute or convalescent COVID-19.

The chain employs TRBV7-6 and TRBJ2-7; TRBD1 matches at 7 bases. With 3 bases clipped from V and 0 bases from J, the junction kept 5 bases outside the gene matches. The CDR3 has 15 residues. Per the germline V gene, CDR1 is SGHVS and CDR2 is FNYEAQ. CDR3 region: CASSFGQADSYEQYF. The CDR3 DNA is TGTGCCAGCAGCTTCGGACAGGCTGACTCCTACGAGCAGTACTTC. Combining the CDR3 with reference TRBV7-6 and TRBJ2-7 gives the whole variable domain GAGVSQSPRYKVTKRGQDVALRCDPISGHVSLYWYRQALGQGPEFLTYFNYEAQQDKSGLPNDRFSAERPEGSISTLTIQRTEQRDSAMYRCASSFGQADSYEQYFGPGTRLTVT.

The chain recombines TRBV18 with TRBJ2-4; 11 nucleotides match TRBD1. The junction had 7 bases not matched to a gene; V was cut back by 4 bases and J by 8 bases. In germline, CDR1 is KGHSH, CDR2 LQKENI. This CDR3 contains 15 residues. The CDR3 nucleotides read TGTGCCAGCTCACTGGACAGGGGGCAGACATACATTCAGTACTTC. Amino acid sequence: CASSLDRGQTYIQYF. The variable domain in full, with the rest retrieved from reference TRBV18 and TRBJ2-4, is NAGVMQNPRHLVRRRGQEARLRCSPMKGHSHVYWYRQLPEEGLKFMVYLQKENIIDESGMPKERFSAEFPKEGPSILRIQQVVRGDSAAYFCASSLDRGQTYIQYFGAGTRLSVL.

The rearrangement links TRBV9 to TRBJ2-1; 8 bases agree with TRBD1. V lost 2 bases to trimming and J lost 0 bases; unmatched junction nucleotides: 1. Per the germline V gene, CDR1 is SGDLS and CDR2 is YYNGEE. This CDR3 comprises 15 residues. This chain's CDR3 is CASSVDRASYNEQFF. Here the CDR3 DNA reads TGTGCCAGCAGCGTGGACAGGGCCTCCTACAATGAGCAGTTCTTC.

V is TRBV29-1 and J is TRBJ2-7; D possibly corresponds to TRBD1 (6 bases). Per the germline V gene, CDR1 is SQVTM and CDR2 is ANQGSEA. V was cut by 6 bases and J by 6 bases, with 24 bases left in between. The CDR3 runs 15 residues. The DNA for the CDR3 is TGCAGCGTGACACAAGGGGCCAGGGGACGGCGCGAGCAGTACTTC. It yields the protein CSVTQGARGRREQYF.

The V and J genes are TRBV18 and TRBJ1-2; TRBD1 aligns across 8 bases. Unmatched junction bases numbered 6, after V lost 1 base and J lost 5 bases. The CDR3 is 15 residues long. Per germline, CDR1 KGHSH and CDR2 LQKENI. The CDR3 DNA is TGTGCCAGCTCACCACGGGCGGGACAGGCTTATGGCTACACCTTC. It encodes CASSPRAGQAYGYTF.

CDR3 protein: CASSHVPGGANVLTF. The CDR3 DNA is TGCGCCAGCAGCCACGTGCCCGGTGGGGCCAACGTCCTGACTTTC. This rearrangement joins TRBV4-1 to TRBJ2-6; unclear D gene. This CDR3 comprises 15 residues. In germline, CDR1 is MGHRA, CDR2 YSYEKL. V was shortened by 3 bases and J by 3 bases, with 9 bases between the two germline ends.

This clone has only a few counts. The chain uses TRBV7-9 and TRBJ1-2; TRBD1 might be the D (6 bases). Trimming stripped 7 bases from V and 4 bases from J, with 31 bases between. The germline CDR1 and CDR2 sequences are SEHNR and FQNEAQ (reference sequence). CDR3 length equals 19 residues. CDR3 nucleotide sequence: TGTGCCAGCACCAAATTTAGAGGGGCAGGGGAATTTTCGTCCTATGGCTACACCTTC. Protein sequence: CASTKFRGAGEFSSYGYTF.

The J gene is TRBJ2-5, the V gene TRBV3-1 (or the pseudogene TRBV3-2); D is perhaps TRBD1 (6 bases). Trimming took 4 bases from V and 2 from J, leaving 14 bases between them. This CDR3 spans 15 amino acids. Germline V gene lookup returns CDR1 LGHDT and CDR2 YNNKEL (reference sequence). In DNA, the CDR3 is TGTGCCAGCAGCCGAGCACAGGGAGAGCAAGAGACCCAGTACTTC. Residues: CASSRAQGEQETQYF.

The CDR3 here is CASSWGPNANTGELFF. DNA for the CDR3: TGTGCCAGCAGCTGGGGGCCAAACGCGAACACCGGGGAGCTGTTTTTT. The chain links TRBV5-6 to TRBJ2-2, with D possibly being TRBD1 (6 bases). Germline V CDR1 and CDR2: SGHDT, YYEEEE. Trimming removed 3 bases at V and 0 bases at J, with 12 bases between. The length of the CDR3 is 16 residues.

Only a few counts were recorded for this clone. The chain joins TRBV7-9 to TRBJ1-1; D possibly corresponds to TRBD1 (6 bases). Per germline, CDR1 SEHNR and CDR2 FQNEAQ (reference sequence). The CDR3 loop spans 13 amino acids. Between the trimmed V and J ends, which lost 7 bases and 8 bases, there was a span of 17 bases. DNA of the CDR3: TGTGCCAGCACCCCCAAAACCACAGGGGAAGCTTTCTTT. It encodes CASTPKTTGEAFF.

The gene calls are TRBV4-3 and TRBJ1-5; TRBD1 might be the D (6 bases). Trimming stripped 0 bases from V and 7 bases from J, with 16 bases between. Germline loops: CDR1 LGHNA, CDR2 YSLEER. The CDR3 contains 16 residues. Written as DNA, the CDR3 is TGCGCCAGCAGCCAAGATCACAGGGTCGTCGGACAGCCCCAGCATTTT. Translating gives CASSQDHRVVGQPQHF.

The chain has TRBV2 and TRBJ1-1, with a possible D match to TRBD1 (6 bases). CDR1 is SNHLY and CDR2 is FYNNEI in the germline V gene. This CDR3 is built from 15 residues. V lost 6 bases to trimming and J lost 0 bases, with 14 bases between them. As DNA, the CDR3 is TGTGCCAGCAGATTACAGGGAACCATGAACACTGAAGCTTTCTTT. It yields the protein CASRLQGTMNTEAFF.

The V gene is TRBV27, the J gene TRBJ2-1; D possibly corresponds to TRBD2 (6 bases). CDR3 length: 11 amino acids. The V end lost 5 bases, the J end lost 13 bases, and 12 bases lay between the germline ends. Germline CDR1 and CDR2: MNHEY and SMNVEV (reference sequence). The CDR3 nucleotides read TGTGCCAGCAGTCGTCGGGGGATTCAGTTCTTC. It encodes CASSRRGIQFF.

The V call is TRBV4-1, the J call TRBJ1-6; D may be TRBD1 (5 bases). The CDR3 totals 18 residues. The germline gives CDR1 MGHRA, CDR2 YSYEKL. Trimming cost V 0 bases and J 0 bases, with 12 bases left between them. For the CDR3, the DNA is TGCGCCAGCAGCCAAGAAGCGGGGGGGAGCTCCTATAATTCACCCCTCCACTTT. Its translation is CASSQEAGGSSYNSPLHF.

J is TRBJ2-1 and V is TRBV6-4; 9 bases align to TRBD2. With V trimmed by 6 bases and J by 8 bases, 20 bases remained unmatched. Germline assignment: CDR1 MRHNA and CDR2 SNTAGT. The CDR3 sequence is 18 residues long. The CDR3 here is CASSSPGPAGGPAHEQFF. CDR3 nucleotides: TGTGCCAGCAGCTCACCGGGCCCTGCGGGGGGGCCGGCTCATGAGCAGTTCTTC.

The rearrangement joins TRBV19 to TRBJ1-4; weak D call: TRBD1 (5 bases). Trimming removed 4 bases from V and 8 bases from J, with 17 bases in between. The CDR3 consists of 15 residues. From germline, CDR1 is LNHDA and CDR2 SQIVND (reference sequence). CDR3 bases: TGTGCCAGTAGTAGACGAGGGAGGGGAGGAGAAAAACTGTTTTTT. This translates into CASSRRGRGGEKLFF.

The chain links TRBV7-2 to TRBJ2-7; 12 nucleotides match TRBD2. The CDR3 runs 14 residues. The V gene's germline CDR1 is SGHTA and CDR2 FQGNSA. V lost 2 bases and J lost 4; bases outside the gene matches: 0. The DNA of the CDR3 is TGTGCCAGCAGCTTACTAGCGGGGGGGTACGAGCAGTACTTC. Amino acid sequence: CASSLLAGGYEQYF.

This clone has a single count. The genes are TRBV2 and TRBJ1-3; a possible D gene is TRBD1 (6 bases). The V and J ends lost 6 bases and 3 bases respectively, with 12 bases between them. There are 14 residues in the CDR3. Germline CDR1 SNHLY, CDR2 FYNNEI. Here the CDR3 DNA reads TGTGCCAGCAGACAGGGTTCTGGTGGAAACACCATATATTTT. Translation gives CASRQGSGGNTIYF.

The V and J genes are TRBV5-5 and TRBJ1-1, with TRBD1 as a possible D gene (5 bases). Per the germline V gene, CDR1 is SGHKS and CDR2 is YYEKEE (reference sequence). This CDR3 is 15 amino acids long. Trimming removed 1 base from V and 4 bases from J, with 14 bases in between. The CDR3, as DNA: TGTGCCAGCAGCTTGTCGGCAGGGACTCCCACTGAAGCTTTCTTT. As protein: CASSLSAGTPTEAFF.

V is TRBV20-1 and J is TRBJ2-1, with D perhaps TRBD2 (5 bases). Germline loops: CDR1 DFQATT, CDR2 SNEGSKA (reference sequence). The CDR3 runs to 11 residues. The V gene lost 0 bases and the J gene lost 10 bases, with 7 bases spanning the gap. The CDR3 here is CSARDSVEQFF. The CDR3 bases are TGCAGTGCTAGAGATAGCGTCGAGCAGTTCTTC.

CDR3 protein: CASSIRDTNYGYTF. The CDR3 DNA reads TGTGCCAGTAGTATAAGGGACACAAACTATGGCTACACCTTC. The chain links TRBV19 to TRBJ1-2, with TRBD1 as a possible D gene (6 bases). The V gene lost 2 bases and the J gene lost 2 bases, with 9 bases spanning the gap. CDR3 size: 14 residues. Germline CDR1 reads LNHDA; CDR2 reads SQIVND (reference sequence).

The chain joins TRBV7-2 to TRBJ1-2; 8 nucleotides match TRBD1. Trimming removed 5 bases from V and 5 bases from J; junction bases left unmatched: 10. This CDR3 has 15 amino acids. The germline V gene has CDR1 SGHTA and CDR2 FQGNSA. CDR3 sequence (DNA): TGTGCCAGCAGCCCGTCCCGGGACAGGACGTATGGCTACACCTTC. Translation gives CASSPSRDRTYGYTF.

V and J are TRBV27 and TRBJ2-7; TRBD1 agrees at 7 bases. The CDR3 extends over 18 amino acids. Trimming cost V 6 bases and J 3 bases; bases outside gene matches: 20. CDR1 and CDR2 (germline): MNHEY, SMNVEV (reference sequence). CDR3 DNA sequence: TGTGCCAGCAGGCGCGCTCCCCCCGGGACAGCAACCCTCTACGAGCAGTACTTC. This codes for CASRRAPPGTATLYEQYF.

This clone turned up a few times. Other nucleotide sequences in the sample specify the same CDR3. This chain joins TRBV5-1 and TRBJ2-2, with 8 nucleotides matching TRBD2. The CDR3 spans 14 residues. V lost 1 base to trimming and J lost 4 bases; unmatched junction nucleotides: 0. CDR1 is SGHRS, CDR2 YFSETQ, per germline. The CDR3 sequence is CASSLSGGTGELFF. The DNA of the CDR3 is TGCGCCAGCAGCTTGAGCGGGGGCACCGGGGAGCTGTTTTTT.

CDR3 sequence reads: CASRRTGNYGYTF. CDR3 nucleotides: TGTGCCAGCAGGCGGACAGGGAACTATGGCTACACCTTC. V and J are TRBV12-3 or TRBV12-4 and TRBJ1-2; 8 bases agree with TRBD1. The CDR3 is 13 amino acids. J lost 2 bases, V lost 6 bases, and 2 bases had no gene match.